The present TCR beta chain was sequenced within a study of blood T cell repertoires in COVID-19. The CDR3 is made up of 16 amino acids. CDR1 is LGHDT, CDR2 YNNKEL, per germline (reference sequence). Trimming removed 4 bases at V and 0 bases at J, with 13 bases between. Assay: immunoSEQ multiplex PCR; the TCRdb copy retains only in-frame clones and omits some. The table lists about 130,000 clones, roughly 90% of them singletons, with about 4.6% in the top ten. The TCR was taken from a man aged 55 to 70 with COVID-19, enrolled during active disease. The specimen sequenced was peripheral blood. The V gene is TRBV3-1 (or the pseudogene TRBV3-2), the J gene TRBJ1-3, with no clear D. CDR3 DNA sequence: TGTGCCAGCAGCCTGGGAGGGCATTTCTCTGGAAACACCATATATTTT. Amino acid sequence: CASSLGGHFSGNTIYF.